Each of the 22 T cell receptor beta chains below was sequenced from the same sample in a study of shared clonotypes between healthy human individuals. This table comes from immunoSEQ multiplex PCR, and its TCRdb copy is limited to in-frame clones, with some not included. The table has about 2.4 million clones, 80% to 95% seen once; the top ten hold 0.35% to 0.45%. The sequenced sample was naive CD4+ T cells from PBMCs. As to subset: CD45RA+ positively selected. The receptor set was obtained from a man between 18 and 29 years old in good health. Some clones in this sample may be carry-over from other donors' samples.

The rearrangement uses TRBV21-1 and TRBJ1-1. TRBV21-1 corresponds to a pseudogene. This CDR3 has 15 amino acids. As DNA, the CDR3 is TGTGCCAGCATCGCAAAGGGCGAGAGGAACACTGAAGCTTTCTTT. It translates to CASIAKGERNTEAFF.

The chain combines TRBV5-1 with TRBJ2-3; 9 bases are a match to TRBD2. V shed 7 bases, J shed 3 bases, and the junction held 6 bases outside the gene matches. The CDR3 has 14 residues. Germline V gene data show CDR1 as SGHRS and CDR2 as YFSETQ. In nucleotides, the CDR3 is TGCGCCAGCCAGTATCTAGCGGGAACAGATACGCAGTATTTT. Amino acids: CASQYLAGTDTQYF.

The chain carries TRBV11-2 and TRBJ2-7, with D unresolved. This CDR3 is built from 13 residues. The V end was cut by 2 bases, the J end by 6 bases, with 11 bases between. The germline CDR1 and CDR2 sequences are SGHAT and FQNNGV. The CDR3 loop is CASSLPAGGEQYF. The CDR3 DNA reads as TGTGCCAGCAGCTTACCGGCAGGCGGCGAGCAGTACTTC.

This clone is a singleton in its sample. At the DNA level, this CDR3 is encoded by other sequences in the same sample as well. The chain carries TRBV7-2 and TRBJ2-1, with 10 bases matching TRBD2. This CDR3 comprises 16 residues. Germline V CDR1 and CDR2: SGHTA, FQGNSA. Trimming cost V 4 bases and J 3 bases; bases outside gene matches: 6. The CDR3 DNA is TGTGCCAGCAGCTCGAGGTTAGCGGGAGGCTACAATGAGCAGTTCTTC. Translation: CASSSRLAGGYNEQFF.

In DNA, the CDR3 is TGCGCCAGCTCCGGGACTCCCGGGGAGCTGTTTTTT. Translated, it gives CASSGTPGELFF. V and J are TRBV5-1 and TRBJ2-2; D might be TRBD2 (6 bases). This CDR3 region has 12 residues. The germline CDR1 and CDR2 sequences are SGHRS and YFSETQ. With 7 bases removed from V and 6 bases from J, the gap between germline ends came to 10 bases.

The chain carries TRBV7-2 and TRBJ1-1, with D perhaps TRBD1 (5 bases). Deletions cut 1 base from V and 4 bases from J, with 16 bases between. The CDR3 runs 16 residues. Germline V lookup: CDR1 SGHTA, CDR2 FQGNSA. CDR3 in DNA: TGTGCCAGCAGCTTAGATCCCCGGGGTAGGGGCACTGAAGCTTTCTTT. Encoded protein: CASSLDPRGRGTEAFF.

This chain connects TRBV7-2 to TRBJ2-3; D tentatively fits TRBD1 or TRBD2 (5 bases each). This CDR3 spans 15 amino acids. Germline lookup yields CDR1 SGHTA and CDR2 FQGNSA. V was cut by 5 bases and J by 0 bases, with 12 bases left in between. CDR3 nucleotides: TGTGCCAGCAGCATTCCGGGACCCAGCACAGATACGCAGTATTTT. Residues: CASSIPGPSTDTQYF.

This chain joins TRBV7-3 and TRBJ1-1, with a weak D call TRBD1 (5 bases). The V and J ends lost 3 bases and 2 bases respectively, with 19 bases between them. The CDR3 extends over 17 amino acids. Germline values: CDR1 SGHTA, CDR2 FQGTGA. The CDR3 sequence is CASSLGGVAVVNTEAFF. The CDR3 DNA is TGTGCCAGCAGCTTGGGAGGGGTGGCTGTGGTTAACACTGAAGCTTTCTTT.

J is TRBJ2-7 and V is TRBV27; 9 bases align to TRBD1. The CDR3 sequence is 15 residues long. The ends lost 3 bases at V and 4 bases at J; junction bases unmatched: 7. The germline CDR1 and CDR2 sequences are MNHEY and SMNVEV (reference sequence). The CDR3 region is CASSFSDRGAYEQYF. The CDR3 DNA reads as TGTGCCAGCAGTTTTTCGGACAGGGGAGCGTACGAGCAGTACTTC.

V is TRBV6-6 and J is TRBJ1-5; D remains ambiguous. CDR1 and CDR2 (germline): MNHNY, SVGAGI (reference sequence). CDR3 size: 14 residues. V lost 4 bases, J lost 5 bases, and 12 bases lay in between. CDR3 residues: CASSLMGSHQPQHF. CDR3 sequence (DNA): TGTGCCAGCAGTTTAATGGGGTCCCATCAGCCCCAGCATTTT.

The rearrangement links TRBV2 to TRBJ1-2; 7 nucleotides agree with TRBD1. V trimming: 3 bases; J trimming: 8 bases; junction bases outside the gene matches: 6. Germline-derived CDR1 and CDR2 are SNHLY and FYNNEI. The CDR3 consists of 13 residues. CDR3 nucleotide sequence: TGTGCCAGCAGTGACACGACAGGGAGAGGCTACACCTTC. Protein sequence: CASSDTTGRGYTF.

The table lists this clone with a count of one. The V and J genes are TRBV5-1 and TRBJ1-5; TRBD1 is a possible D gene (5 bases). Trimming left V 4 bases short and J 1 base short, with 12 bases between. Germline-derived CDR1 and CDR2 are SGHRS and YFSETQ. This CDR3 region has 15 residues. The DNA for the CDR3 is TGCGCCAGCAGCGAGCAGGGAGGAAGCAATCAGCCCCAGCATTTT. It codes for CASSEQGGSNQPQHF.

This chain links TRBV7-3 with TRBJ2-7; 16 nucleotides align to TRBD2. The CDR3 has 21 residues. The trim removed 0 bases at V and 3 bases at J, leaving 14 bases unmatched. Germline V gives CDR1 SGHTA, CDR2 FQGTGA. The CDR3 spells CASSLTGLAGGPPMIYYEQYF. The CDR3, as DNA: TGTGCCAGCAGCTTAACGGGACTAGCGGGAGGGCCCCCCATGATATACTACGAGCAGTACTTC.

The V gene is TRBV4-2, the J gene TRBJ1-4; 7 nucleotides align to TRBD1. J was trimmed by 0 bases and V by 6 bases; bases with no gene match: 13. The CDR3 extends over 18 amino acids. The germline V gene encodes CDR1 LGHNA and CDR2 YNFKEQ. The CDR3, as DNA: TGTGCCAGCAGAGGGTGGCAGGGGGTCGGGGCAACTAATGAAAAACTGTTTTTT. It codes for CASRGWQGVGATNEKLFF.

The rearrangement links TRBV27 to TRBJ1-3, with no clear D. CDR3 length equals 15 residues. The germline V gene encodes CDR1 MNHEY and CDR2 SMNVEV (reference sequence). V shed 6 bases and J shed 4 bases, with 16 bases lying between them. The CDR3 nucleotides are TGTGCCAGCAGACCCACGGGGAGCGGGGGAAACACCATATATTTT. The encoded protein is CASRPTGSGGNTIYF.

The chain is built from TRBV4-3 and TRBJ2-1; D might be TRBD2 (6 bases). Per germline, CDR1 LGHNA and CDR2 YSLEER. The CDR3 length is 16 residues. Trimming removed 3 bases at V and 0 bases at J, with 12 bases between. This CDR3 reads CASSQLGSPSYNEQFF. The CDR3 nucleotides read TGCGCCAGCAGCCAGCTCGGGAGCCCCTCCTACAATGAGCAGTTCTTC.

The genes are TRBV10-3 and TRBJ2-3, with unresolved D. Germline-derived CDR1 and CDR2 are ENHRY and SYGVKD. Trimming left V 4 bases short and J 2 bases short, with 16 bases between. CDR3 length: 16 residues. This chain's CDR3 is CAISGFFTRLTDTQYF. CDR3 coding DNA: TGTGCCATCAGTGGGTTTTTTACCCGACTCACAGATACGCAGTATTTT.

The chain carries TRBV28 and TRBJ1-3; D is uncertain. The CDR3 sequence is 14 residues long. The ends were cut back, 1 base at V and 5 bases at J, with 9 bases in the middle. Germline V gives CDR1 MDHEN, CDR2 SYDVKM. CDR3 residues: CASSLSPSRNTIYF. The CDR3 bases are TGTGCCAGCAGTTTATCCCCGTCTCGAAACACCATATATTTT. The full variable domain, in which reference TRBV28 and TRBJ1-3 provide the parts outside the CDR3, is DVKVTQSSRYLVKRTGEKVFLECVQDMDHENMFWYRQDPGLGLRLIYFSYDVKMKEKGDIPEGYSVSREKKERFSLILESASTNQTSMYLCASSLSPSRNTIYFGEGSWLTVV.

This clone was seen once. The rearrangement uses TRBV10-3 and TRBJ2-3; the match to TRBD2 covers 9 bases. V lost 2 bases and J lost 8; bases outside the gene matches: 2. CDR3 length equals 13 residues. Germline V CDR1 and CDR2: ENHRY, SYGVKD. CDR3 protein: CAISEGREGTQYF. The CDR3 nucleotides are TGTGCCATCAGTGAGGGGCGGGAGGGTACGCAGTATTTT.

J is TRBJ2-4 and V is TRBV28, with TRBD1 identical over 7 bases. Trimming removed 4 bases from V and 5 bases from J; junction bases left unmatched: 8. Per germline, CDR1 MDHEN and CDR2 SYDVKM. This CDR3 region has 15 residues. CDR3: CASSSPRGIENIQYF. DNA for the CDR3: TGTGCCAGCAGTTCCCCCAGGGGGATCGAAAACATTCAGTACTTC.

This clone has a single count. The chain couples TRBV21-1 to TRBJ1-5. TRBV21-1 is reported as a pseudogene. The CDR3 is made up of 17 amino acids. CDR3 DNA: TGTGCCAGCAGCAAAGTCAGAACCACTTATAGCAATCAGCCCCAGCATTTT. The encoded protein is CASSKVRTTYSNQPQHF.

This chain links TRBV9 with TRBJ2-2; D is possibly TRBD1 (5 bases). CDR1 is SGDLS, CDR2 YYNGEE, per germline. This CDR3 is built from 15 residues. Trimming pared 0 bases from V and 5 bases from J, leaving 11 bases between. The CDR3 spells CASSVAERTTGELFF. CDR3 nucleotide sequence: TGTGCCAGCAGCGTAGCTGAAAGGACAACCGGGGAGCTGTTTTTT.